The 18 T cell receptor beta chains below come from one sample, sequenced in a study of neurological immune-mediated disorders. TCRdb redid the calling of the 5' RACE reads with MiXCR, one entry per CDR3 protein. The sample records fewer than 30,000 distinct CDR3 sequences, approximately 21% being singletons. Sequencing was done on a sample of PBMCs. Receptors were obtained from a woman aged 55-69 years in good health.

This clonotype was seen repeatedly, ten times or more. V gene TRBV7-6 combines with J gene TRBJ2-1, with TRBD2 matching 9 bases. The CDR3 has 15 amino acids. V trimming: 1 base; J trimming: 7 bases; junction bases outside the gene matches: 5. Germline V gives CDR1 SGHVS, CDR2 FNYEAQ. CDR3: CASSLGRGGLNEQFF. Here the CDR3 DNA reads TGTGCCAGCAGCTTAGGGCGGGGGGGCTTGAATGAGCAGTTCTTC.

The table lists this clonotype with a count of one. The chain carries TRBV3-1 and TRBJ2-7, with TRBD1 identical over 7 bases. The germline gives CDR1 LGHDT, CDR2 YNNKEL (reference sequence). The CDR3 loop spans 15 amino acids. CDR3 sequence (DNA): TGTAACAGCAGCGTAGCTACAGGGGCGTATTACGAGCAGTACTTC. Its translation is CNSSVATGAYYEQYF.

This clonotype came up many times. The genes are TRBV29-1 and TRBJ2-5; TRBD2 might be the D (6 bases). CDR1 is SQVTM, CDR2 ANQGSEA, per germline. Deletions cut 2 bases from V and 0 bases from J, with 16 bases between. This CDR3 contains 16 residues. The CDR3 region has the DNA TGCAGCGTTGAAAGGGGCAGCGGGTCAAACCAAGAGACCCAGTACTTC. As protein: CSVERGSGSNQETQYF.

The chain couples TRBV5-4 to TRBJ1-1, with a weak D call TRBD1 (6 bases). This CDR3 comprises 16 residues. Germline values: CDR1 SGHNT, CDR2 YYREEE (reference sequence). Trimming left V 2 bases short and J 4 bases short, with 18 bases between. CDR3: CASSFRWGARLTEAFF. In nucleotides, the CDR3 is TGTGCCAGCAGCTTTAGATGGGGGGCACGTCTCACTGAAGCTTTCTTT.

This clonotype has a count of ten or more. This chain uses TRBV28 with TRBJ2-3; D call uncertain. This CDR3 region has 16 residues. V was shortened by 8 bases and J by 1 base, with 19 bases between the two germline ends. CDR1 is MDHEN, CDR2 SYDVKM, per germline. CDR3 in DNA: TGTGCCAGCCACACAATAGGCCATCAGGGCACAGATACGCAGTATTTT. It is translated as CASHTIGHQGTDTQYF. Drawing the rest from reference TRBV28 and TRBJ2-3, the complete variable domain is DVKVTQSSRYLVKRTGEKVFLECVQDMDHENMFWYRQDPGLGLRLIYFSYDVKMKEKGDIPEGYSVSREKKERFSLILESASTNQTSMYLCASHTIGHQGTDTQYFGPGTRLTVL.

This clonotype was counted at least ten times. The J gene is TRBJ2-7, the V gene TRBV29-1; unclear D gene. This CDR3 contains 14 residues. The V end was cut by 5 bases, the J end by 7 bases, with 21 bases between. Germline CDR1 reads SQVTM; CDR2 reads ANQGSEA. The CDR3 sequence is CSVRLNEAAEEQYF. CDR3 sequence (DNA): TGCAGCGTTCGTCTGAACGAGGCCGCGGAGGAGCAGTACTTC.

This clonotype showed up many times. The chain couples TRBV5-1 to TRBJ1-1; D may be TRBD1 (6 bases). This CDR3 is built from 13 residues. Germline CDR1 and CDR2: SGHRS and YFSETQ. Between the trimmed V and J ends, which lost 7 bases and 0 bases, there was a span of 10 bases. The CDR3 sequence is CASRTEMNTEAFF. As DNA, the CDR3 is TGCGCCAGCCGGACAGAGATGAACACTGAAGCTTTCTTT.

This clonotype has ten or more counts. The CDR3 spells CASSPRRWQGAMNTEAFF. The CDR3 bases are TGTGCCAGCAGCCCGCGCCGTTGGCAGGGGGCTATGAACACTGAAGCTTTCTTT. The chain uses TRBV7-2 and TRBJ1-1, with TRBD1 matching over 8 bases. This CDR3 has 18 amino acids. Germline CDR1 and CDR2: SGHTA and FQGNSA. After removal of 5 bases from V and 0 bases from J, the junction contained 14 bases not matched to a gene.

This clonotype was found many times. V is TRBV7-2 and J is TRBJ2-3; 9 bases align to TRBD1. Germline-derived CDR1 and CDR2 are SGHTA and FQGNSA. The CDR3 covers 16 residues. V lost 2 bases and J lost 4; bases outside the gene matches: 7. CDR3 protein: CASSLYGTGSADTQYF. The CDR3 DNA reads as TGTGCCAGCAGCTTATACGGGACAGGGTCGGCAGATACGCAGTATTTT.

This clonotype came up many times. The gene calls are TRBV20-1 and TRBJ2-1; TRBD2 matches at 7 bases. The V segment lost 1 base and the J segment 5 bases; nucleotides outside the gene matches: 5. Germline V CDR1 and CDR2: DFQATT, SNEGSKA (reference sequence). The CDR3 length is 14 residues. In DNA form, the CDR3 reads TGCAGTGCTAGAGCGGGGGGACGCGACAATGAGCAGTTCTTC. This gives the protein CSARAGGRDNEQFF.

This clonotype was observed many times. The chain combines TRBV5-1 with TRBJ2-2, with 13 nucleotides matching TRBD2. J gave up 6 bases and V 0 bases, and 5 bases lay outside the gene matches. Germline V lookup: CDR1 SGHRS, CDR2 YFSETQ. This CDR3 has 17 residues. The chain's CDR3 is CASSLGTSGSLAGELFF. The CDR3 nucleotides read TGCGCCAGCAGCTTGGGGACTAGCGGGAGCTTGGCCGGGGAGCTGTTTTTT.

This clonotype was found many times. The chain is built from TRBV2 and TRBJ1-2; tentative D call: TRBD1 (6 bases). V was cut by 6 bases and J by 7 bases, with 15 bases left in between. CDR3 length: 13 residues. The germline V gene has CDR1 SNHLY and CDR2 FYNNEI. DNA for the CDR3: TGTGCCAGCAGAAACAGGGAAAGCGGTGGCTACACCTTC. Translating it yields CASRNRESGGYTF.

The V and J genes are TRBV5-1 and TRBJ2-3, with D uncertain. The length of the CDR3 is 12 residues. The V end lost 3 bases, the J end lost 10 bases, and 12 bases lay between the germline ends. Per germline, CDR1 SGHRS and CDR2 YFSETQ. The CDR3, as DNA: TGCGCCAGCAGCTCTCAGGCCCATCCGCAGTATTTT. It specifies CASSSQAHPQYF.

J is TRBJ2-3 and V is TRBV4-2; 12 bases align to TRBD2. J lost 6 bases, V lost 1 base, and 5 bases had no gene match. This CDR3 spans 16 amino acids. Germline assignment: CDR1 LGHNA and CDR2 YNFKEQ. The CDR3 is CASSQGASGRGDTQYF. In nucleotides, the CDR3 is TGTGCCAGCAGCCAAGGAGCTAGCGGGAGGGGGGATACGCAGTATTTT.

The chain employs TRBV20-1 and TRBJ1-6; 8 bases agree with TRBD1. The CDR3 runs 15 residues. The J segment lost 9 bases and the V segment lost 5 bases, leaving 12 bases of the junction unmatched. Germline CDR1 and CDR2: DFQATT and SNEGSKA (reference sequence). DNA for the CDR3: TGCAGTGCTTTTACCACCGGCACAGGGGGTTCACCCCTCCACTTT. Amino acids: CSAFTTGTGGSPLHF.

This clonotype was observed at least ten times. This chain links TRBV28 with TRBJ1-1, with a possible D match to TRBD1 (5 bases). V shed 5 bases and J shed 4 bases, with 11 bases lying between them. The CDR3 consists of 13 residues. From germline, CDR1 is MDHEN and CDR2 SYDVKM. Here the CDR3 DNA reads TGTGCCAGCAGTCCCAGGGAAGGCACTGAAGCTTTCTTT. Amino acids: CASSPREGTEAFF.

This clonotype was found many times. This chain links TRBV27 with TRBJ2-7, with D uncertain. The CDR3 length is 13 residues. Trimming pared 2 bases from V and 2 bases from J, leaving 7 bases between. Per germline, CDR1 MNHEY and CDR2 SMNVEV (reference sequence). The CDR3 protein is CASSLPNTYEQYF. The CDR3 coding sequence is TGTGCCAGCAGTTTACCAAATACCTACGAGCAGTACTTC.

This clonotype was seen at least ten times. The genes are TRBV20-1 and TRBJ2-2; D not resolved. This CDR3 contains 13 residues. V lost 2 bases to trimming and J lost 8 bases, with 12 bases between them. Germline loops: CDR1 DFQATT, CDR2 SNEGSKA (reference sequence). The CDR3 region is CSARRAATGELFF. CDR3 sequence (DNA): TGCAGTGCTAGAAGGGCCGCGACGGGGGAGCTGTTTTTT.